The 4 T cell receptor beta chains given below trace back to one sample, sequenced in a study of blood T cell repertoires in COVID-19. The table came from immunoSEQ multiplex PCR; TCRdb's copy has only in-frame clones and leaves some out. Found here are about 40,000 clones, approximately 88% of them singletons; the top ten hold approximately 10%. Material: peripheral blood. The receptors come from a woman in her seventies with acute or convalescent COVID-19.

The rearrangement uses TRBV19 and TRBJ2-1; TRBD2 aligns across 10 bases. J gave up 0 bases and V 1 base, and 9 bases lay outside the gene matches. CDR3 length: 19 residues. CDR1 and CDR2 (germline): LNHDA, SQIVND (reference sequence). The CDR3 spells CASSIVGVAGGTSYNEQFF. CDR3 bases: TGTGCCAGTAGTATAGTAGGGGTAGCGGGAGGCACCTCCTACAATGAGCAGTTCTTC.

This clone was recorded once. The chain employs TRBV27 and TRBJ2-5, with D unclear. V gave up 5 bases and J gave up 2 bases, with 15 bases separating them. The CDR3 length is 15 residues. The germline gives CDR1 MNHEY, CDR2 SMNVEV (reference sequence). CDR3 nucleotides: TGTGCCAGCAGTCCGCGACTCCCACATCAAGAGACCCAGTACTTC. Its protein product is CASSPRLPHQETQYF.

The V call is TRBV4-1, the J call TRBJ1-1, with D possibly matching TRBD1 (5 bases). V lost 0 bases, J lost 3 bases, and 17 bases lay in between. The germline CDR1 and CDR2 sequences are MGHRA and YSYEKL. The CDR3 consists of 17 residues. The CDR3 here is CASSQDSQGGGDTEAFF. In DNA form, the CDR3 reads TGCGCCAGCAGCCAAGATAGCCAGGGAGGAGGGGACACTGAAGCTTTCTTT.

This chain connects TRBV19 to TRBJ2-4; no firm D call. Germline CDR1 LNHDA, CDR2 SQIVND (reference sequence). CDR3 size: 13 residues. Trimming stripped 4 bases from V and 4 bases from J, with 8 bases between. The CDR3 coding sequence is TGTGCCAGTAGTAGCTCTACTAAAAACATTCAGTACTTC. Encoded protein: CASSSSTKNIQYF.